The next 20 T cell receptor beta chains were all read from a single sample in a study of control samples from healthy donors and cancer patients. Clones were read by immunoSEQ multiplex PCR, and TCRdb kept only the in-frame ones, dropping some. The table lists over 40,000 clones, roughly 86% of them singletons. The sample consisted of PBMCs. The receptors shown here come from a man aged 50-60 years with head and neck cancer.

The table lists this clone with a count of one. The chain combines TRBV30 with TRBJ1-2; D possibly corresponds to TRBD1 (5 bases). Germline V gene data show CDR1 as GTSNPN and CDR2 as SVGIG (reference sequence). The CDR3 extends over 13 amino acids. The V and J ends lost 0 bases and 6 bases respectively, with 11 bases between them. CDR3 residues: CAWSVRRGDGYTF. The CDR3 DNA sequence: TGTGCCTGGAGTGTACGTAGAGGGGATGGCTACACCTTC.

On this clone itself: The same CDR3 also results from other DNA sequences found in this sample. The gene calls are TRBV30 and TRBJ1-2; 8 nucleotides line up with TRBD1. The CDR3 covers 13 residues. With V trimmed by 2 bases and J by 4 bases, 3 bases remained unmatched. CDR1 and CDR2 (germline): GTSNPN, SVGIG (reference sequence). DNA of the CDR3: TGTGCCTGGAGTCGGGACAGGCCCTATGGCTACACCTTC. This gives the protein CAWSRDRPYGYTF.

The chain employs TRBV28 and TRBJ1-2; D possibly corresponds to TRBD1 (5 bases). V dropped 11 bases and J dropped 7 bases, with 20 bases sitting between them. The CDR3 is 13 residues long. Germline CDR1 and CDR2: MDHEN and SYDVKM. CDR3 protein: CASWSREGFGYTF. The CDR3 nucleotides read TGTGCCTCCTGGAGCAGGGAAGGGTTTGGCTACACCTTC.

The CDR3 nucleotides read TGTGCCAGCAGCGGGGCGAGGGCAGATACGCAGTATTTT. Its protein is CASSGARADTQYF. This chain joins TRBV6-6 and TRBJ2-3; D possibly matches TRBD1 or TRBD2 (5 bases each). The CDR3 covers 13 residues. Germline V gene lookup returns CDR1 MNHNY and CDR2 SVGAGI (reference sequence). The V end lost 6 bases, the J end lost 4 bases, and 11 bases lay between the germline ends.

The rearrangement links TRBV19 to TRBJ1-2; TRBD1 is a possible D gene (5 bases). Germline V gives CDR1 LNHDA, CDR2 SQIVND (reference sequence). V lost 3 bases, J lost 4 bases, and 9 bases lay in between. The CDR3 has 13 amino acids. CDR3 amino acids: CASSIWGAYGYTF. DNA for the CDR3: TGTGCCAGTAGTATTTGGGGCGCCTATGGCTACACCTTC.

This chain joins TRBV6-1 and TRBJ2-7, with 11 nucleotides matching TRBD2. The CDR3 is 15 residues long. Trimming cost V 4 bases and J 3 bases; bases outside gene matches: 5. In germline, CDR1 is MNHNS, CDR2 SASEGT. CDR3 residues: CASSVAGGLIYEQYF. The CDR3 bases are TGTGCCAGCAGTGTAGCGGGGGGGCTGATCTACGAGCAGTACTTC.

The chain has TRBV5-4 and TRBJ1-2; D is unclear. Per germline, CDR1 SGHNT and CDR2 YYREEE (reference sequence). Between the trimmed V and J ends, which lost 5 bases and 3 bases, there was a span of 14 bases. The CDR3 runs 14 residues. The CDR3 bases are TGTGCCAGCAGGGCCATGGGTGTCGACTATGGCTACACCTTC. Its translation: CASRAMGVDYGYTF.

J is TRBJ2-2 and V is TRBV27; D tentatively fits TRBD1 or TRBD2 (5 bases each). The CDR3 is 15 amino acids. Deletions cut 5 bases from V and 5 bases from J, with 15 bases between. Germline CDR1 MNHEY, CDR2 SMNVEV (reference sequence). This CDR3 is CASSPPGTLTGELFF. CDR3 bases: TGTGCCAGCAGTCCTCCCGGGACCCTAACCGGGGAGCTGTTTTTT.

The chain carries TRBV12-3 or TRBV12-4 and TRBJ1-1; D uncertain. With 6 bases removed from V and 11 bases from J, the gap between germline ends came to 16 bases. The CDR3 is made up of 12 amino acids. As DNA, the CDR3 is TGTGCCAGCAGATCTGCTGTCTCTAGGGCTTTCTTT. The encoded protein is CASRSAVSRAFF.

V usage is TRBV27 and J usage is TRBJ1-4; 9 bases align to TRBD1. The junction had 15 bases not matched to a gene; V was cut back by 4 bases and J by 0 bases. The germline V gene encodes CDR1 MNHEY and CDR2 SMNVEV (reference sequence). The length of the CDR3 is 20 residues. The CDR3 DNA sequence: TGTGCCAGCAGTTCCCGGGCCCGAACGACAGGGGGAGCAACTAATGAAAAACTGTTTTTT. Amino acids: CASSSRARTTGGATNEKLFF.

This chain uses TRBV4-1 with TRBJ2-7; 9 nucleotides align to TRBD2. Germline CDR1 is MGHRA and CDR2 is YSYEKL. This CDR3 comprises 15 residues. Trimming at V came to 2 bases and at J to 7 bases, leaving 9 bases not matched to a gene. CDR3 nucleotide sequence: TGCGCCAGCAGCCAACGGACTAGCGTACGAATGGAGCAGTACTTC. Its translation is CASSQRTSVRMEQYF.

By share, this clone ranks as medium-sized. The chain employs TRBV6-1 and TRBJ2-7, with D maybe TRBD2 (6 bases). The CDR3 consists of 16 residues. From germline, CDR1 is MNHNS and CDR2 SASEGT. V was clipped by 0 bases and J by 1 base, with 13 bases between them. CDR3 protein: CASSEAEGLPSYEQYF. As DNA, the CDR3 is TGTGCCAGCAGTGAAGCGGAGGGGCTACCTTCCTACGAGCAGTACTTC.

V is TRBV9 and J is TRBJ2-2, with 8 positions matching TRBD1. CDR3 size: 15 residues. The germline V gene encodes CDR1 SGDLS and CDR2 YYNGEE. With V trimmed by 5 bases and J by 1 base, 4 bases remained unmatched. Here the CDR3 DNA reads TGTGCCAGCAGTGCCGGACAGGGGAACACCGGGGAGCTGTTTTTT. Protein: CASSAGQGNTGELFF. Full variable domain (missing parts from reference TRBV9 and TRBJ2-2): DSGVTQTPKHLITATGQRVTLRCSPRSGDLSVYWYQQSLDQGLQFLIQYYNGEERAKGNILERFSAQQFPDLHSELNLSSLELGDSALYFCASSAGQGNTGELFFGEGSRLTVL.

This clone was seen more than once but under ten times. V and J are TRBV6-2 or TRBV6-3 and TRBJ1-5, with TRBD1 matching 7 bases. This CDR3 contains 15 residues. V lost 3 bases, J lost 3 bases, and 5 bases stayed unmatched. CDR1 and CDR2 from the germline V gene are MNHEY and SVGEGT. The CDR3 here is CASSYPTGNNQPQHF. The DNA for the CDR3 is TGTGCCAGCAGTTATCCGACAGGGAACAATCAGCCCCAGCATTTT.

The chain links TRBV5-6 to TRBJ1-5, with D perhaps TRBD1 (6 bases). The CDR3 spans 15 residues. CDR1 SGHDT and CDR2 YYEEEE come from the germline V gene. V dropped 1 base and J dropped 5 bases, with 13 bases sitting between them. CDR3 sequence: CASSLIGQTDQPQHF. As DNA, the CDR3 is TGTGCCAGCAGCTTGATAGGACAGACAGATCAGCCCCAGCATTTT.

The chain recombines TRBV10-2 with TRBJ1-2, with D possibly being TRBD1 (6 bases). V was clipped by 2 bases and J by 4 bases, with 14 bases between them. Germline-derived CDR1 and CDR2 are WSHSY and SAAADI. The CDR3 contains 15 residues. The CDR3 protein is CASSEGGRRFYGYTF. CDR3 nucleotide sequence: TGCGCCAGCAGTGAGGGGGGGCGCAGGTTCTATGGCTACACCTTC.

The rearrangement joins TRBV5-6 to TRBJ1-1, with D tentatively TRBD1 (5 bases). CDR3 length: 15 amino acids. Trimming took 2 bases from V and 1 from J, leaving 12 bases between them. Germline CDR1 reads SGHDT; CDR2 reads YYEEEE. CDR3 protein: CASSLVGAPNTEAFF. The CDR3 region has the DNA TGTGCCAGCAGCTTAGTAGGGGCCCCGAACACTGAAGCTTTCTTT.

There are a few counts of this clone. This sequence joins TRBV18 and TRBJ1-3; TRBD1 might be the D (5 bases). Trimming pared 2 bases from V and 2 bases from J, leaving 19 bases between. CDR1 KGHSH and CDR2 LQKENI come from the germline V gene. This CDR3 comprises 18 residues. CDR3 nucleotide sequence: TGTGCCAGCTCACCAGTACTGGGACCCCCGGGGACTGGAAACACCATATATTTT. It translates to CASSPVLGPPGTGNTIYF.

The chain is built from TRBV29-1 and TRBJ2-7; the D is unclear. The CDR3 is 11 residues long. Germline assignment: CDR1 SQVTM and CDR2 ANQGSEA. V was clipped by 4 bases and J by 0 bases, with 4 bases between them. CDR3 sequence: CSVATSYEQYF. Here the CDR3 DNA reads TGCAGCGTTGCAACCTCCTACGAGCAGTACTTC.

The count of this clone is one. The chain carries TRBV7-9 and TRBJ1-1; D uncertain. V was pared by 2 bases and J by 1 base, with 5 bases between. This CDR3 is 13 amino acids long. CDR1 SEHNR and CDR2 FQNEAQ come from the germline V gene (reference sequence). CDR3 protein: CASSLQANTEAFF. The CDR3 bases are TGTGCCAGCAGCTTACAGGCGAACACTGAAGCTTTCTTT.